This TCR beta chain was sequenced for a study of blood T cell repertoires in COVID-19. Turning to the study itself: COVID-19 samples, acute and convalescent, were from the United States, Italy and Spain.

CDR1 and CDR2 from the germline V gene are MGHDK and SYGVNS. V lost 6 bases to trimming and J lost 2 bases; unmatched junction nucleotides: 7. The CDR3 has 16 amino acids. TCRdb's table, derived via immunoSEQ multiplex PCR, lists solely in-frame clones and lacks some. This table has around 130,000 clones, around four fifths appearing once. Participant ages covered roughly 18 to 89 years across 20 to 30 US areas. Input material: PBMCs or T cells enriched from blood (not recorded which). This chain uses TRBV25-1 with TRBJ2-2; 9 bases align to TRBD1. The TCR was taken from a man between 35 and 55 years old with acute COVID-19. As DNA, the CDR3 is TGTGCCAGCAGAATCAGGACAGGGGTAAACACCGGGGAGCTGTTTTTT. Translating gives CASRIRTGVNTGELFF.